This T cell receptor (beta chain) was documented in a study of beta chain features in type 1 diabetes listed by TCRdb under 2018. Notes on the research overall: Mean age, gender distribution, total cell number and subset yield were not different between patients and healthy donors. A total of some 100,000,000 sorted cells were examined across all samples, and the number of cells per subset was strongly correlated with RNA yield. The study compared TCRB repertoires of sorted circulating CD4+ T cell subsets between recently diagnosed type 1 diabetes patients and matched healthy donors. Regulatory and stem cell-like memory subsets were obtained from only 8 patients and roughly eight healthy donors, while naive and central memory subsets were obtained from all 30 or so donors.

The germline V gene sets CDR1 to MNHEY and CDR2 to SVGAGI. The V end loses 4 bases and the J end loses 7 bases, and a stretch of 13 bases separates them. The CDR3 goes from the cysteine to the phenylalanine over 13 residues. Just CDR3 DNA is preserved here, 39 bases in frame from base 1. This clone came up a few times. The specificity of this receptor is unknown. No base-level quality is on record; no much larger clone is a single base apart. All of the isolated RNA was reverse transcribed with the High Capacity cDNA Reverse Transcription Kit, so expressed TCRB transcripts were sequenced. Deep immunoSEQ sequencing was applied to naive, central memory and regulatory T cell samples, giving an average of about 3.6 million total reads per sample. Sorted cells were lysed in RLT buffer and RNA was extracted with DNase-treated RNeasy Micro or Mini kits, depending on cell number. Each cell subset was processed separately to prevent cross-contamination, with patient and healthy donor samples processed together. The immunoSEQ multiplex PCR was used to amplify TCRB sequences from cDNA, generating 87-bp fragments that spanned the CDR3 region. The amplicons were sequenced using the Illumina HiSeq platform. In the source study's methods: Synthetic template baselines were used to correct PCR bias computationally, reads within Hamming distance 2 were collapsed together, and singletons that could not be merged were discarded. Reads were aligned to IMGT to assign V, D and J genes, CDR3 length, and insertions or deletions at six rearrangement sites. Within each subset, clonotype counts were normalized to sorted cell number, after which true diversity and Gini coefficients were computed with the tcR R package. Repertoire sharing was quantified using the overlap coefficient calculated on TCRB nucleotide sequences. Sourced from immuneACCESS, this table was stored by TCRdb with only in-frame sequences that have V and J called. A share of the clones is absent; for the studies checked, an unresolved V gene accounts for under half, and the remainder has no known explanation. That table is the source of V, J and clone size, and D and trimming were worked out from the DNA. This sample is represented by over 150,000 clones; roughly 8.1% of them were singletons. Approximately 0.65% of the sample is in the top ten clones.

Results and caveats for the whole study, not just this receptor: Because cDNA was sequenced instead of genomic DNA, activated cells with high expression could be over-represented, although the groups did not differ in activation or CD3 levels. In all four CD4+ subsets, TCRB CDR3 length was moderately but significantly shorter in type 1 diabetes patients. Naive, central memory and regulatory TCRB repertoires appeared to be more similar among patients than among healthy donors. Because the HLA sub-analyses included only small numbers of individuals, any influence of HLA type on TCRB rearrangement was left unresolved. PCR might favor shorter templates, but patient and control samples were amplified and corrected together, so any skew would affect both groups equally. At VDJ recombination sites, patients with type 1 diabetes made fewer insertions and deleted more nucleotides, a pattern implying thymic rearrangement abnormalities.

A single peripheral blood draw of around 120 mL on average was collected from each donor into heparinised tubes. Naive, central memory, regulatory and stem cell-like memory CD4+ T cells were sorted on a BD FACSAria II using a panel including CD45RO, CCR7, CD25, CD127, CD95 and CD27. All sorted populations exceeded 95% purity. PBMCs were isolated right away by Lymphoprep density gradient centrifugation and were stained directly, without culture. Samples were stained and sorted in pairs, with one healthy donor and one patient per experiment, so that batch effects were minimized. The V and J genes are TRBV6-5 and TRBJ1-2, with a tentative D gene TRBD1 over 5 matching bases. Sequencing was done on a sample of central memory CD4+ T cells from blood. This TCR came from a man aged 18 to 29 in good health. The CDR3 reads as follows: CASSLRREGGYTF. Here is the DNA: TGTGCCAGCAGTTTACGCAGGGAGGGTGGCTACACCTTC.